What follows describes a single T cell receptor (beta chain). This clone has just one count. There is no known antigen for this receptor. No base quality information exists; no much larger clone differs at one position. These data belong to a study of cytomegalovirus exposure and HLA in healthy donors (dated by TCRdb to between 2016 and 2019). About the investigation overall: An earlier analysis of 587 of the donors reported 276 Gb of sequence data and about 120 million unique TCR beta sequences obtained from 180 million or so T cells. The study combined high-throughput TCR immunosequencing, statistical association of individual TCRs with disease status, and machine learning to predict cytomegalovirus infection status. Donor age, sex, ethnicity and CMV serostatus were compiled alongside the repertoire data. Along with the roughly 700-subject first cohort, a separate validation cohort of over a hundred different subjects was used. Typing coverage varied by locus: 629-630 donors for A, B, C, DRB1 and DQB1; roughly 560 for DQA1; more than 600 for DPA1; approximately 490 for DPB1. Of the roughly 400 genotyped donors, less than 85% were placed in the genetic ancestry cluster associated with self-reported Caucasian donors. The study used immunosequencing to profile the T cell repertoires of several hundred subjects and linked those repertoires to cytomegalovirus serostatus. On average, roughly 240,000 unique TCR beta nucleotide sequences were sequenced per donor among 398 genotyped donors of the cohort, with approximately 18% of those sequences being non-productive. A later genetic analysis used genome-wide SNP genotypes for 398 of the 666 donors, treating that subset as a discovery cohort. Around 320 gigabases of sequencing data and tens of millions of unique TCR sequences were included in an early release covering several hundred HLA-typed donors. Because of strong linkage in the cohort, 4 to 6 DR-DQ haplotypes were treated as single units for association and clustering. All discovery cohort repertoires had been generated using a single sequencing platform. The later analysis used no new phenotypic data to find candidate immune exposures, relying instead on TCR beta sequences and their occurrence across donors. A later analysis re-analyzed previously published TCR beta repertoires from 600 to 850 donors and added high-resolution HLA genotyping to study TCR occurrence patterns. An earlier analysis of fewer than 750 of the donors used high-throughput TCR beta sequencing to judge whether each TCR beta V gene segment behaved as functional or pseudogenic. The study was designed to test whether signatures of past pathogen exposure could be identified by cataloging public T cell receptors. Both class I and class II loci were covered by HLA typing, at four-digit resolution. Study-wide findings and limitations: In a later analysis, several top co-occurrence clusters were reported to appear linked to parvovirus B19, influenza, CMV and Epstein-Barr virus. A cluster of highly shared sequence variants was judged likely to be a technical artifact of the sequencing pipeline. Compared with the approximately 720-donor mean, donors in an Asian-associated ancestry cluster had fewer N-insertions in productive TCRs, according to a later genetic analysis. A total of 150 to 200 TCR beta chains were listed by the study as associated with cytomegalovirus. In a later genetic analysis, a missense DCLRE1C variant was associated with V-gene and J-gene trimming of TCR beta chains, and the association was replicated in an independent cohort. Most TCR sequences were observed very rarely across donors, whereas some public TCRs were present in many individuals. CMV serostatus was the only immune exposure information available for the cohort. A later analysis found that most CMV-associated TCR beta chains appeared HLA-restricted, with HLA associations seemingly driven largely by CMV exposure. In a later analysis, TCR association rates were found to vary across HLA loci, with the most associated TCRs seen for DRB1 alleles and the fewest for HLA-C alleles. Compared with equally common non-associated chains, HLA-associated TCR beta chains in a later analysis were more clonally expanded and had lower generation probabilities. At a false discovery rate of 0.05, a later analysis linked approximately 18,000 TCR beta sequences to specific HLA alleles. This cohort had only TCR beta chains sequenced, and the lack of alpha or paired-chain data limited which features could be detected. Some IMGT-functional V segments, including TRBV6-2 and TRBV6-3, could not be told apart with the 87-base-pair reads, so those segments were excluded. In vitro tests confirmed that a few of the cytomegalovirus-associated TCR beta chains recognize cytomegalovirus antigens. When HLA alleles, especially DR and DQ, strongly co-occurred, attributing TCR associations to individual alleles was difficult. About 17 rarely observed V segments, including chromosome 9 orphons, were excluded from the earlier analysis of several hundred of the donors because counts were too low. In an earlier analysis of a few hundred of the donors, most TCR beta V segments were observed in productive rearrangements about 87% or about 30% of the time, broadly matching IMGT annotations. Roughly uniform sequencing depth across donors was assumed in presence/absence analyses, although this assumption may not hold. In both the original and validation cohorts, the classifier was reported to diagnose cytomegalovirus status with high specificity and sensitivity. A further reported finding was that TCR beta sequences accurately predicted the HLA-A and HLA-B alleles for most subjects in the first cohort. It was suggested by the authors that the approach could potentially be generalized to other disease states and immunological phenotypes. Linkage disequilibrium might explain the correlated functional status among segregating V segments, but an unknown experimental factor could not be ruled out. HLA typing was unavailable for some donors at each locus, so association tests used only the typed subset.

V and J are trimmed by 2 bases and 0 bases, and the gene matches miss 10 bases of the junction. From its cysteine to its phenylalanine, the CDR3 spans 18 amino acids. Only the CDR3 region is kept as DNA, spanning 54 bases read in frame from base 1. The germline V gene (reference sequence) provides CDR1 GTSNPN and CDR2 SVGIG. The cohort comprised 666 healthy bone marrow donors. At the time of sampling, every cohort member was nominally healthy, though immune exposures that went unrecorded were likely present. The donor was CMV seropositive and belonged to the group of 270 or so seropositive cohort members. A peripheral blood sample was provided by each donor, and peripheral blood mononuclear cells were used for TCR beta sequencing. Genomic DNA extraction from the blood cell samples was performed with the Qiagen DNeasy Blood Extraction Kit. The library relied on the immunoSEQ multiplex PCR assay. A mixture of 60 forward primers for TCR Vbeta segments and 13 reverse primers for TCR Jbeta segments was used in the multiplex PCR. A multiplex PCR assay on genomic DNA amplified the CDR3 region of rearranged TCR beta genes. On the Illumina HiSeq System, the amplified TCR beta libraries were sequenced as 87-base-pair reads. As for how the authors treated the data: A later analysis tallied around 87 million unique TCR beta chains across the 666 repertoires, and around 12 million of those chains were shared by two or more donors. To remove PCR and sequencing errors, raw reads were error-corrected and collapsed into unique sequences using a nearest-neighbor algorithm that merged closely related sequences. V, D and J gene segments were assigned by aligning CDR3 sequences to IMGT reference sequences. For a sequence to be retained, a match of at least six nucleotides to both a V gene segment and a J gene segment was required. Rearrangements were called productive when the CDR3 lacked stop codons and stayed in frame with V and J; all others were non-productive. Following IMGT convention, CDR3 was defined as the stretch from the second conserved V-encoded cysteine up to the conserved J-encoded phenylalanine. The earlier analysis of 500 to 750 of the donors excluded any sequence lacking an unambiguous match to a single V gene segment. An earlier analysis of several hundred of the donors classified V segments as functional when productive rearrangements were above 56.7% and as segregating when the standard deviation between donors was above 5%. A statistical classification framework was built to diagnose cytomegalovirus status from the catalog of TCR beta chain sequences. In a later analysis, V and J genes were assigned by comparing TCR nucleotide sequences against IMGT/GENE-DB human TR gene sequences. The TCRdist pipeline was used in a later analysis to assign CDR3 sequences and most-parsimonious VDJ recombination scenarios. In a later analysis, each TCR beta chain was defined by its CDR3 amino acid sequence together with its V-gene family, and reads lacking a unique V-gene family were excluded. In a later analysis, fewer than 650 highly shared, low-generation-probability nucleotide sequences were removed to address suspected cross-contamination and a sequencing artifact. A later analysis calculated a clonal expansion index for each public chain from normalized within-repertoire ranks of inferred template counts. Generation probabilities in a later analysis came from a VDJ recombination model fitted to out-of-frame rearrangements, and those results were checked against IGoR. A later analysis scored TCR-TCR, TCR-HLA and TCR-CMV co-occurrence with hypergeometric tests, applying a repertoire-size bias correction to TCR pairs. In a later analysis, false discovery rates were estimated by permuting HLA or CMV assignments 20 times. In a later analysis, co-occurring TCRs were grouped using DBSCAN, and TCRdist sequence similarity was added for clustering within HLA-allele-positive subsets. Repertoires with fewer than 30,000 or more than 120,000 public chains, plus five repertoires with anomalous nucleotide sharing, were excluded from co-occurrence clustering. In its TCRdb copy, this immuneACCESS table keeps in-frame sequences only and misses some clones. Where compared with another copy, unresolved V genes explain less than half of these, and the others have no known cause. V and J calls and clone size are as listed in that table; D and trimming were resolved from the DNA. The sample includes approximately 110,000 clones, with about four fifths observed a single time. Together, the top ten hold approximately 13% of the sample.

This clonotype was sampled from a woman aged 55-69 years in good health and CMV-seropositive. The specimen sequenced was PBMCs. Here the chain combines TRBV30 and TRBJ1-5; TRBD1 matches 10 bases in the middle. The nucleotides are TGTGCCTGGAGTACCACGGGACAGGGGTCGTATAGCAATCAGCCCCAGCATTTT. It translates to CAWSTTGQGSYSNQPQHF.